The 4 T cell receptor beta chains in this list originate from one sample, sequenced in a study of blood T cell repertoires in COVID-19 (dated by TCRdb to the early 2020s). Library method: the immunoSEQ multiplex PCR assay. Drawn from immuneACCESS, this table holds only the in-frame rearrangements with V and J called that TCRdb kept. Clones are partly lost; checked studies trace under half to an unresolved V gene and leave the rest unexplained. Within this sample are fewer than 250,000 clones, with 85% of them counted one time only. Of the sample, 5.5% to 8% falls within the top ten clones. Source material: peripheral blood. These receptors came from a woman between 55 and 75 years old with active or convalescent COVID-19.

This clone was seen a single time. The gene calls are TRBV7-8 and TRBJ1-6, with 7 nucleotides matching TRBD1. In germline, CDR1 is SGHVS, CDR2 FQNEAQ. V was clipped by 5 bases and J by 6 bases; unmatched bases: 10. This CDR3 region has 16 residues. The CDR3 coding sequence is TGTGCCAGCAGCCTCCAGGGGGGAGGAGTTAATTCACCCCTCCACTTT. This sequence encodes CASSLQGGGVNSPLHF.

V usage is TRBV4-2 and J usage is TRBJ1-6, with D perhaps TRBD1 (5 bases). CDR1 is LGHNA and CDR2 is YNFKEQ in the germline V gene. This CDR3 comprises 17 residues. Trimming removed 0 bases at V and 7 bases at J, with 16 bases between. The CDR3: CASSQDTGGFSNSPLHF. The CDR3, as DNA: TGTGCCAGCAGCCAAGATACAGGCGGTTTCTCGAATTCACCCCTCCACTTT.

This chain connects TRBV16 to TRBJ2-5, with TRBD2 as a possible D gene (5 bases). This CDR3 has 17 residues. The V gene's germline CDR1 is KGHSY and CDR2 FQNENV. Trimming left V 0 bases short and J 2 bases short, with 16 bases between. This CDR3 reads CASSQSGGPEPQETQYF. The CDR3 bases are TGTGCCAGCAGCCAATCCGGCGGGCCTGAACCTCAAGAGACCCAGTACTTC.

J is TRBJ2-2 and V is TRBV2, with TRBD1 as a possible D gene (6 bases). Trimming shortened V by 6 bases and J by 5 bases, and 10 bases separated the two germline ends. CDR1 and CDR2 from the germline V gene are SNHLY and FYNNEI. This CDR3 has 13 residues. The DNA for the CDR3 is TGTGCCAGCAGGTTGACAGGAACCGGGGAGCTGTTTTTT. Residues: CASRLTGTGELFF. The full variable domain, rest sourced from reference TRBV2 and TRBJ2-2, is EPEVTQTPSHQVTQMGQEVILRCVPISNHLYFYWYRQILGQKVEFLVSFYNNEISEKSEIFDDQFSVERPDGSNFTLKIRSTKLEDSAMYFCASRLTGTGELFFGEGSRLTVL.